Described below is a single T cell receptor (beta chain) sequence and its context. Its matching antigen is unknown. Amplified TCR beta CDR3 regions derived from RNA transcripts. RT-PCR in the first round (using the HTBI primer set) targeted the TCR CDR3. MiXCR was run by TCRdb on the multiplex PCR reads, yielding one entry per CDR3 protein. Here the sample spans 450,000 to 700,000 distinct CDR3 sequences, roughly 50% being singletons. Exclusion of a patient resulted from uncontrolled infection, other autoimmune disease, pregnancy or lactation. Every diagnosis used clinical symptoms, serum thyroxine and TRAb, thyroid ultrasound and orbital computed tomography. These data belong to a study of T cells in Graves' hyperthyroidism and ophthalmopathy. Whole-study findings and limits: Blood also held most thyroid clonotypes expanded beyond 0.001. A 13 V-J model separated ophthalmopathy from stable hyperthyroidism.

The clonotype was recovered from an adult woman with Graves' disease, either hyperthyroidism or ophthalmopathy (not recorded which). The sample taken for sequencing was peripheral blood or thyroid tissue (not recorded which).

CDR3 coding DNA: TGTGCCAGCCTCGGGGGCCTAGCGGGAGACATCCAGTACTTC. It translates to CASLGGLAGDIQYF. This chain connects TRBV2 to TRBJ2-5, with 10 positions matching TRBD2. Germline V gene sequence: CDR1 SNHLY, CDR2 FYNNEI. V lost 8 bases to trimming and J lost 10 bases; unmatched junction nucleotides: 13. This CDR3 contains 14 residues.